This paragraph reports one T cell receptor (beta chain). What it binds is not known. MiXCR was run by TCRdb on the 5' RACE reads, yielding one entry per CDR3 protein. This repertoire shows 200,000 to 300,000 distinct CDR3 sequences, about 24% found once; its top ten account for over 0.55%. This sample is drawn from a study of CD8 T cells in ankylosing spondylitis. Study results and limitations: A motif of fewer than ten highly homologous TCR beta variants was seen as apparently characteristic of ankylosing spondylitis blood.

The sequence was collected from a male donor with ankylosing spondylitis or in good health (not recorded which). Source material: blood, either unsorted or a sorted T cell fraction (not recorded which).

The CDR3 nucleotides are TGTGCCAGCAGCTTAAGACTAGCGGGGGGGGCACGAGATACGCAGTATTTT. Residues: CASSLRLAGGARDTQYF. The chain uses TRBV5-6 and TRBJ2-3; 14 bases match TRBD2. The length of the CDR3 is 17 residues. Per the germline V gene, CDR1 is SGHDT and CDR2 is YYEEEE. V dropped 2 bases and J dropped 5; count of bases not matched to a gene: 7.